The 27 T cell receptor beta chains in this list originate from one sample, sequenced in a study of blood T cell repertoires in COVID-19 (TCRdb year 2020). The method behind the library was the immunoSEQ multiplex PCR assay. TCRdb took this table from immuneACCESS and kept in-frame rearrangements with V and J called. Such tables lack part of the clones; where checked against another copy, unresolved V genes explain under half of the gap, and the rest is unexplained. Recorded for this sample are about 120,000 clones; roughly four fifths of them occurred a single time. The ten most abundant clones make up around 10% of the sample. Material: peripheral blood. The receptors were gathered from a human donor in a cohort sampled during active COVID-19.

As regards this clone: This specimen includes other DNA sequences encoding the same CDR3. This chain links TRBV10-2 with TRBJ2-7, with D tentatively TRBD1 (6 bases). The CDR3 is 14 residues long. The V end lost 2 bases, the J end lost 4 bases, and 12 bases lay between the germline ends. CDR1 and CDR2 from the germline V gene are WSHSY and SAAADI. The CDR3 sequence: CASSELGQGYEQYF. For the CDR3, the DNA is TGCGCCAGCAGTGAGCTGGGACAAGGATACGAGCAGTACTTC.

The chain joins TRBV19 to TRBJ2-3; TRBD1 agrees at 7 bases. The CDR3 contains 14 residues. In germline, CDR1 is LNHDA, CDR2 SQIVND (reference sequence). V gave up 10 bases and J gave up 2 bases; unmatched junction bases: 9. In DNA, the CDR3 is TGTGCCACCAAAAGGGGGCACGCCACAGATACGCAGTATTTT. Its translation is CATKRGHATDTQYF.

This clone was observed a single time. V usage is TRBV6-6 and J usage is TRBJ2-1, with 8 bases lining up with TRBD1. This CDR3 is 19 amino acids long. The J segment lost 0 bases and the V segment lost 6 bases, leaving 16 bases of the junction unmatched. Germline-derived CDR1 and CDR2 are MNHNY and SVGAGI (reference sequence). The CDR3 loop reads CASSRPGQGAYSSYNEQFF. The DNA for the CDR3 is TGTGCCAGCAGCCGACCCGGGCAGGGGGCCTACAGCTCCTACAATGAGCAGTTCTTC.

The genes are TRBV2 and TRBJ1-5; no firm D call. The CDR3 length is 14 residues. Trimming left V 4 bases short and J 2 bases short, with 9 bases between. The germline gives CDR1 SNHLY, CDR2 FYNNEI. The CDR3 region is CASSAVAGNQPQHF. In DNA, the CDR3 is TGTGCCAGCAGTGCCGTGGCAGGCAATCAGCCCCAGCATTTT.

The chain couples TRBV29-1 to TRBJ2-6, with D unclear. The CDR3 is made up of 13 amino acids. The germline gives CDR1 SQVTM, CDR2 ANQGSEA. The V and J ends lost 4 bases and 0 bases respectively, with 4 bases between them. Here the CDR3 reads CSVANSGANVLTF. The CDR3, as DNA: TGCAGCGTTGCAAACTCTGGGGCCAACGTCCTGACTTTC.

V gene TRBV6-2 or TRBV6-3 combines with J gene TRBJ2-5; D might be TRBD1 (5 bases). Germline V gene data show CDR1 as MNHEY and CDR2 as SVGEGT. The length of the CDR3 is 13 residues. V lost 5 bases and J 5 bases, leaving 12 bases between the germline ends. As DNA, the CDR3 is TGTGCCAGCAGTGGAGTCTCAGGGGAGACCCAGTACTTC. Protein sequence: CASSGVSGETQYF.

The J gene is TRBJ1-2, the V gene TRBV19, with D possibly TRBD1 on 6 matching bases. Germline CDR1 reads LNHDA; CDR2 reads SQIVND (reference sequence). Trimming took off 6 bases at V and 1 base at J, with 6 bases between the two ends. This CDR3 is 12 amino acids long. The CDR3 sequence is CASSRGNYGYTF. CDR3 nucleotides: TGTGCCAGTAGCAGGGGTAACTATGGCTACACCTTC.

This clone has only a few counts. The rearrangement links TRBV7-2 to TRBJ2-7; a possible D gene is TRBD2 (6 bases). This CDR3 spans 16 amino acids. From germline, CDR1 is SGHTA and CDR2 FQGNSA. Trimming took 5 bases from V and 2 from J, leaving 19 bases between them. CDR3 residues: CASSVTGLTNPYEQYF. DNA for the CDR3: TGTGCCAGCAGCGTAACGGGACTGACTAATCCCTACGAGCAGTACTTC.

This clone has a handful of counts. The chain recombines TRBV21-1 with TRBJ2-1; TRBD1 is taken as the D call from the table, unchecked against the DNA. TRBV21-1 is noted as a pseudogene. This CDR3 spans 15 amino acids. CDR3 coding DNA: TGTGCCAGCAGCCCCCCTCGGTACAGGGCGGATGAGCAGTTCTTC. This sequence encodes CASSPPRYRADEQFF.

Here the CDR3 DNA reads TGTGCCAGCTCAGCCGAGGGACAGCCCTGGAGCACAGATACGCAGTATTTT. This gives the protein CASSAEGQPWSTDTQYF. V usage is TRBV18 and J usage is TRBJ2-3, with TRBD1 identical over 7 bases. This CDR3 spans 17 amino acids. J was trimmed by 0 bases and V by 5 bases; bases with no gene match: 11. Germline CDR1 reads KGHSH; CDR2 reads LQKENI.

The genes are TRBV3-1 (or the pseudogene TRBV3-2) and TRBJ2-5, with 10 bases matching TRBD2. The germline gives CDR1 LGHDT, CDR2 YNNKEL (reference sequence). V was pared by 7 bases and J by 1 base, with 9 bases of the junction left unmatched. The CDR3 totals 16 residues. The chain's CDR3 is CASKQTAGGPQETQYF. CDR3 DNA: TGTGCCAGCAAACAGACAGCGGGGGGGCCCCAAGAGACCCAGTACTTC.

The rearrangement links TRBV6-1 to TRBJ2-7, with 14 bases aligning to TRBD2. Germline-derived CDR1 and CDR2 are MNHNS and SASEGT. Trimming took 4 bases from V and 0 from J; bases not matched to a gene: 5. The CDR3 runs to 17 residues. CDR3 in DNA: TGTGCCAGCAGTGGGACTAGCGGGGGGACCTTCTCCTACGAGCAGTACTTC. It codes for CASSGTSGGTFSYEQYF.

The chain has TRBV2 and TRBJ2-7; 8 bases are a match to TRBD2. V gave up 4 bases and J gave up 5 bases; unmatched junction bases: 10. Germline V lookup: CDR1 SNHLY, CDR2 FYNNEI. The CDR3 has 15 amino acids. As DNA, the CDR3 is TGTGCCAGCAGTGCGTCGGGACTAGGGGAGCACGAGCAGTACTTC. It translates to CASSASGLGEHEQYF.

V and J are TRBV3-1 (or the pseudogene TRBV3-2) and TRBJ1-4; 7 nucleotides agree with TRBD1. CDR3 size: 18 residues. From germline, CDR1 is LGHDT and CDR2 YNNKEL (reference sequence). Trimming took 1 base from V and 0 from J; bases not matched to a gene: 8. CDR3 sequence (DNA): TGTGCCAGCAGCCAAGGACAGGGCCCCGTCGCAACTAATGAAAAACTGTTTTTT. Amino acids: CASSQGQGPVATNEKLFF.

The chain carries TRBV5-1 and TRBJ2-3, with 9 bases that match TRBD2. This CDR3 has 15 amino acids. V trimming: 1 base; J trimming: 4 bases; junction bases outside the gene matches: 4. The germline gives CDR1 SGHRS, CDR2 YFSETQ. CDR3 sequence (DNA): TGCGCCAGCAGCTTGAGCCTAGCGGGGTCAGATACGCAGTATTTT. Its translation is CASSLSLAGSDTQYF.

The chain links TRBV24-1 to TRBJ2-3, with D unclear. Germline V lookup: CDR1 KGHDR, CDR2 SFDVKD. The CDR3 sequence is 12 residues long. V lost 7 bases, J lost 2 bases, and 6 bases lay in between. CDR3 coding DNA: TGTGCCACCAGGACAAACACAGATACGCAGTATTTT. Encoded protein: CATRTNTDTQYF.

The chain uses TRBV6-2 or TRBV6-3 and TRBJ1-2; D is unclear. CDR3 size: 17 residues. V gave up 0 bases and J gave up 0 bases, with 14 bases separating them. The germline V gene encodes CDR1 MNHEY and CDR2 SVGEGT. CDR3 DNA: TGTGCCAGCAGTTACTCGAGGGCAAATCTTGCTAACTATGGCTACACCTTC. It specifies CASSYSRANLANYGYTF.

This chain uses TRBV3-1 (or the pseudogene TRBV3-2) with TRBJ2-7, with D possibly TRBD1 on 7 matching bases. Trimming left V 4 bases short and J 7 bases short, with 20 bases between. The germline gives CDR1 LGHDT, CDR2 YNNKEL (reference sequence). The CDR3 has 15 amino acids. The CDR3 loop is CASSPGGTAKGEQYF. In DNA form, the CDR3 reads TGTGCCAGCAGCCCAGGCGGGACAGCCAAAGGGGAGCAGTACTTC.

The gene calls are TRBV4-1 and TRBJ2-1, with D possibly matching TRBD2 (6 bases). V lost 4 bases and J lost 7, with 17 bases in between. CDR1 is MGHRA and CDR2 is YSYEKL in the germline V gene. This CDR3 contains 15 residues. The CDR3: CASSPGTPELNEQFF. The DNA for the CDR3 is TGCGCCAGCAGCCCCGGGACTCCAGAGCTGAATGAGCAGTTCTTC.

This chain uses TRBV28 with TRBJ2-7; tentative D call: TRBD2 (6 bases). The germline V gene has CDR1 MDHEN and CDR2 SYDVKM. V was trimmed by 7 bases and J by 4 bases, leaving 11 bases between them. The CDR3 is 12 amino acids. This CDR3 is CASTNGGYEQYF. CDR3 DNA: TGTGCCAGCACCAACGGGGGATACGAGCAGTACTTC.

The CDR3 loop reads CASSFNLADTQYF. The DNA for the CDR3 is TGTGCCAGCAGCTTTAACCTAGCAGATACGCAGTATTTT. The chain has TRBV7-2 and TRBJ2-3, with D uncertain. The CDR3 length is 13 residues. The V end was cut by 3 bases, the J end by 4 bases, with 8 bases between. Germline-derived CDR1 and CDR2 are SGHTA and FQGNSA.

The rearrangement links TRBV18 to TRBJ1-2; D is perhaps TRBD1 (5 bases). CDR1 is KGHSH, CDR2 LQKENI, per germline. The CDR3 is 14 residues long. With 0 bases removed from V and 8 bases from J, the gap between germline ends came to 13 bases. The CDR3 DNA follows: TGTGCCAGCTCACCACCGGGGCAGGCAGGCGGCTACACCTTC. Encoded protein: CASSPPGQAGGYTF.

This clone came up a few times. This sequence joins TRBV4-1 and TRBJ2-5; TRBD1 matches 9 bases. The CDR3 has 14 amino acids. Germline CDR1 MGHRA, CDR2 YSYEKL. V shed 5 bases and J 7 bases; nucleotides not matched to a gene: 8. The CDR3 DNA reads TGCGCCAGCAGCTCTACAGGGGGCTTAGGGACCCAGTACTTC. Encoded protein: CASSSTGGLGTQYF.

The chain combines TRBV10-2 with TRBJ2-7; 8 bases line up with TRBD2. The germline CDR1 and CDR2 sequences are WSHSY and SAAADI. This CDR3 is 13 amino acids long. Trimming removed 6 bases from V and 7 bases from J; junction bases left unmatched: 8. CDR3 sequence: CASSVGGVWEQYF. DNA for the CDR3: TGCGCCAGCAGCGTCGGGGGGGTTTGGGAGCAGTACTTC.

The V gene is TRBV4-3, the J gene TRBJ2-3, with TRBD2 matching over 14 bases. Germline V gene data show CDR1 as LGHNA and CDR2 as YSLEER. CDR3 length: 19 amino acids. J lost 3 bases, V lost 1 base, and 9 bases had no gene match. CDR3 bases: TGCGCCAGCAGCCAAGGTGTGGGACTAGCGGGGGATGGGACAGATACGCAGTATTTT. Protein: CASSQGVGLAGDGTDTQYF.

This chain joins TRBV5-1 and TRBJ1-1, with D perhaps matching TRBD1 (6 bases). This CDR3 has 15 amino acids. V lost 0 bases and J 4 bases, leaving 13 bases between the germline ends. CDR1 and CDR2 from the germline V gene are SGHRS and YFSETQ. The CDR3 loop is CASSLESGAFTEAFF. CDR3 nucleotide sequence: TGCGCCAGCAGCTTGGAATCAGGGGCGTTCACTGAAGCTTTCTTT. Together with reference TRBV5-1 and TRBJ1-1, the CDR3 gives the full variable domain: KAGVTQTPRYLIKTRGQQVTLSCSPISGHRSVSWYQQTPGQGLQFLFEYFSETQRNKGNFPGRFSGRQFSNSRSEMNVSTLELGDSALYLCASSLESGAFTEAFFGQGTRLTVV.

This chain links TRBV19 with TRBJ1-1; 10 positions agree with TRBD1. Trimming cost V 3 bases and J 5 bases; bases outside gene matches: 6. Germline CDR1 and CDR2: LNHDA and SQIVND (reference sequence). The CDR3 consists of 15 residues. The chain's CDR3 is CASSIRDRGRTEAFF. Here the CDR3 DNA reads TGTGCCAGTAGTATCCGGGACAGGGGAAGGACTGAAGCTTTCTTT.